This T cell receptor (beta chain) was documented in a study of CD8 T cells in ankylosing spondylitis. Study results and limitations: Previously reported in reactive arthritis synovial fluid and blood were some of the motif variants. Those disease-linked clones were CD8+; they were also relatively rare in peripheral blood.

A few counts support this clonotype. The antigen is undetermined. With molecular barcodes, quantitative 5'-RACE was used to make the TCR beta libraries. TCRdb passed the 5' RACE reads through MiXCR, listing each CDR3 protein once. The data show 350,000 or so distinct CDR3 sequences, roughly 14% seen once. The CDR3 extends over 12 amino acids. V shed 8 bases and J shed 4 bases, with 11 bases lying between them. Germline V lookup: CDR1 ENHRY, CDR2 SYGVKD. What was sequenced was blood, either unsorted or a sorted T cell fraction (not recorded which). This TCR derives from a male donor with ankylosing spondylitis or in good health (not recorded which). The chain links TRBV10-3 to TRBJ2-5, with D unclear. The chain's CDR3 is CAIGAKGETQYF. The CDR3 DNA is TGTGCCATCGGCGCCAAAGGAGAGACCCAGTACTTC.